This T cell receptor beta chain comes out of a study of CXCR3-negative and CXCR3-positive naive CD8 T cells. UMI-labeled TRB cDNA libraries were prepared by 5' RACE. From the 5' RACE reads, TCRdb lists one entry per CDR3 protein and no DNA. This repertoire includes 90,000 to 150,000 distinct CDR3 sequences. Naive CD8+ T lymphocytes were specified as CD45RO-CCR7+CD27+CD95-. Germline V gives CDR1 SNHLY, CDR2 FYNNEI. CDR3 length: 14 amino acids. The study, taken as a whole, reports: The study found more hydrophobic TRB CDR3s in CXCR3-positive naive cells than in CXCR3-negative naive cells.

About this clonotype: Its target is not known.

The sequencing input was naive CXCR3+ CD8+ T cells from blood. Regarding subset: CD45RO-CCR7+CD27+CD95- naive CD8+ T cells expressing CXCR3 (TNR3+). V gene TRBV2 combines with J gene TRBJ2-1; TCRdb indicates TRBD2, and absent DNA this call remains unverified. This receptor was obtained from a human donor in good health. Some clones in this sample may be carry-over from other donors' samples. The CDR3 reads CAISLETGPNEQFF.